This T cell receptor beta chain was captured in a study of blood T cell repertoires in COVID-19. On the study more broadly: From the United States, Italy and Spain came samples of acute and convalescent COVID-19. Sources were T cells, B-cell-depleted T cells, or PBMCs; the material itself was cDNA or gDNA.

This CDR3 comprises 13 residues. V lost 9 bases and J lost 5; bases outside the gene matches: 7. CDR1 LGHNA and CDR2 YNFKEQ come from the germline V gene. Source study methods: For nucleated cells, counts were estimated from reference gene primer amplification. Using immunoSEQ multiplex PCR, the repertoire was profiled, and TCRdb retains in-frame clones only, with some absent. From that table come the V and J calls and clone size; the DNA was used to work out D and trimming. This sample yields fewer than 65,000 clones, of which around 90% are seen a single time; around 3.1% belongs to the top ten. This TCR came from a man aged 45-65 years with acute or convalescent COVID-19. The V and J genes are TRBV4-2 and TRBJ2-3, with 8 bases fitting TRBD2. Sequencing was done on a sample of peripheral blood. CDR3 DNA sequence: TGTGCCAGTCGGGGGGGTCTCGGAGATACGCAGTATTTT. Its protein is CASRGGLGDTQYF.